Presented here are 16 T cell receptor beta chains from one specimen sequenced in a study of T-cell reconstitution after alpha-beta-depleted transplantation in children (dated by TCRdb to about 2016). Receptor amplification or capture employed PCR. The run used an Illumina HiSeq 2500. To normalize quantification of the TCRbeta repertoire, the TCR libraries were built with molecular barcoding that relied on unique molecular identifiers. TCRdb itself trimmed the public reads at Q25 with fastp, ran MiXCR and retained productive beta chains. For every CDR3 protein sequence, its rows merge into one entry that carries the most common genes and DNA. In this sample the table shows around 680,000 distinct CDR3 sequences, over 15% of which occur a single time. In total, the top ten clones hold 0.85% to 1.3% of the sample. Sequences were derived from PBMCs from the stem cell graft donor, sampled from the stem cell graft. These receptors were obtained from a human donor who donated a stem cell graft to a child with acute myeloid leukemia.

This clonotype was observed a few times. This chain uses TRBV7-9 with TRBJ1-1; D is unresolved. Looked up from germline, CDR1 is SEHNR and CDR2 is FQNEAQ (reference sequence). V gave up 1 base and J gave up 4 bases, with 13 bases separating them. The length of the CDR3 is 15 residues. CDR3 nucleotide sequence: TGTGCCAGCAGCTTAGAGGTGGGGTTGAGCACTGAAGCTTTCTTT. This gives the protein CASSLEVGLSTEAFF.

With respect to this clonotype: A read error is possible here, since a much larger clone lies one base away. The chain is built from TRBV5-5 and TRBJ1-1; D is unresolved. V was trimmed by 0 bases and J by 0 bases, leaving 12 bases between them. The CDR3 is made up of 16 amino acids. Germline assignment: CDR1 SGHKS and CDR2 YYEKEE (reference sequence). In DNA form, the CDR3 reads TGTGCCAGCAGCTTGGGCGCCGGTGGAGTGAACACTGAAGCTTTCTTT. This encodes CASSLGAGGVNTEAFF.

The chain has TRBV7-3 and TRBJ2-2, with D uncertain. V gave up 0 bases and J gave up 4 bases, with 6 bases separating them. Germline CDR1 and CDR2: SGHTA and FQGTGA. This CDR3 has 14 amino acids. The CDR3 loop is CASSLTVSTGELFF. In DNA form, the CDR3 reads TGTGCCAGCAGCTTAACCGTGAGCACCGGGGAGCTGTTTTTT.

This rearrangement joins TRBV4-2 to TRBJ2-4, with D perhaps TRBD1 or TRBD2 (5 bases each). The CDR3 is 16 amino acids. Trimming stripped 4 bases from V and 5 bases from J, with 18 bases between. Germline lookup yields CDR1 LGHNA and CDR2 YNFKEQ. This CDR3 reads CASSPQMLVGENIQYF. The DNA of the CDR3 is TGTGCCAGCAGCCCTCAAATGCTGGTGGGGGAAAACATTCAGTACTTC.

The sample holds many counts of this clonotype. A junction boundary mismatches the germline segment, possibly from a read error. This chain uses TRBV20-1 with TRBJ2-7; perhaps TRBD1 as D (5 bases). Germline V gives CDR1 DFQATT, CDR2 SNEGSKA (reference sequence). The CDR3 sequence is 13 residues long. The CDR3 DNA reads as TGCAGTGCTAGAGATCGAATGGGGCTCTACGTTGGGTTC. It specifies CSARDRMGLYVGF.

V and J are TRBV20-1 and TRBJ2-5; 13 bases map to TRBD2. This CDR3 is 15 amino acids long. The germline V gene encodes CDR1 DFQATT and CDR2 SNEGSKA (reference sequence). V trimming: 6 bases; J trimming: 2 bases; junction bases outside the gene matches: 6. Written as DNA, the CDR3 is TGCAGTGCAAACGGACTAGCGGGGGAACAAGAGACCCAGTACTTC. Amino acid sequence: CSANGLAGEQETQYF.

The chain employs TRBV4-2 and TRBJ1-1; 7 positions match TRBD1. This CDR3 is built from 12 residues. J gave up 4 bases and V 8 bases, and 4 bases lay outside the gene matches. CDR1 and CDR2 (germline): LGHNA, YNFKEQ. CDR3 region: CASSQGFTEAFF. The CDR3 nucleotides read TGTGCCAGCTCACAGGGGTTCACTGAAGCTTTCTTT.

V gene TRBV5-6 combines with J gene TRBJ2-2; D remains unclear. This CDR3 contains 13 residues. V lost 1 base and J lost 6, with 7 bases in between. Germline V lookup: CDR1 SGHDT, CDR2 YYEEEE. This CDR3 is CASSLYLAGELFF. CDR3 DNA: TGTGCCAGCAGCTTGTATCTAGCCGGGGAGCTGTTTTTT.

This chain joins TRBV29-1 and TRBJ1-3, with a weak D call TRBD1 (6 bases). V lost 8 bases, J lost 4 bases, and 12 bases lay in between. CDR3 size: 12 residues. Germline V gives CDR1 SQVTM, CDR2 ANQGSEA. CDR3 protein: CSHTGTGNTIYF. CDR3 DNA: TGCAGCCACACAGGGACAGGAAACACCATATATTTT.

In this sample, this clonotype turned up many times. CDR3 DNA: TGCAGCGCCTGTCGAGCAACTAATGAAAAACTGTTTTTT. It codes for CSACRATNEKLFF. The chain recombines TRBV29-1 with TRBJ1-4; no clear D gene. The V and J ends lost 7 bases and 0 bases respectively, with 9 bases between them. Germline V CDR1 and CDR2: SQVTM, ANQGSEA. This CDR3 region has 13 residues.

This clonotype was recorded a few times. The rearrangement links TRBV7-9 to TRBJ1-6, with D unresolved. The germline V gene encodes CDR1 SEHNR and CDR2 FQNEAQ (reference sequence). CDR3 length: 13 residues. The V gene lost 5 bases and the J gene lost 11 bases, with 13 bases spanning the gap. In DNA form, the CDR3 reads TGTGCCAGCAGCCCCTTTTGGGCGGCACCCCTCCACTTT. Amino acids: CASSPFWAAPLHF.

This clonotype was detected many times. CDR3 sequence reads: CATSGRGGGWSGANVLTF. The DNA for the CDR3 is TGTGCCACCAGTGGGCGGGGAGGTGGCTGGTCTGGGGCCAACGTCCTGACTTTC. V gene TRBV24-1 combines with J gene TRBJ2-6; a possible D gene is TRBD2 (6 bases). Germline V gene sequence: CDR1 KGHDR, CDR2 SFDVKD. Trimming took 5 bases from V and 1 from J, leaving 17 bases between them. The CDR3 contains 18 residues.

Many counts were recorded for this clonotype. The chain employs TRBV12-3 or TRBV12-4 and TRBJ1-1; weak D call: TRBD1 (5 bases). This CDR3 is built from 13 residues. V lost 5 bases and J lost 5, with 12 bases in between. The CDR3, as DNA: TGTGCCAGCAGTCCTCAGGGTTGGACTGAAGCTTTCTTT. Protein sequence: CASSPQGWTEAFF.

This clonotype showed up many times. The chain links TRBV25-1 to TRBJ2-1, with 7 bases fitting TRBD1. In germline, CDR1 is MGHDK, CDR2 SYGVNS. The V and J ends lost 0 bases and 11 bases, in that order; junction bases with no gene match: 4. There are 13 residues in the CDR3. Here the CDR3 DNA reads TGTGCCAGCAGTGAATATGAACAGGGGAAGCAGTTCTTC. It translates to CASSEYEQGKQFF.

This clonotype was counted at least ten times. In DNA, the CDR3 is TGCAGTGCTAGGGGAATTAGCTCCTACAATGAGCAGTTCTTC. Protein: CSARGISSYNEQFF. The chain is built from TRBV20-1 and TRBJ2-1, with no clear D. Germline V gene lookup returns CDR1 DFQATT and CDR2 SNEGSKA (reference sequence). With 3 bases removed from V and 0 bases from J, the gap between germline ends came to 9 bases. The CDR3 loop spans 14 amino acids.

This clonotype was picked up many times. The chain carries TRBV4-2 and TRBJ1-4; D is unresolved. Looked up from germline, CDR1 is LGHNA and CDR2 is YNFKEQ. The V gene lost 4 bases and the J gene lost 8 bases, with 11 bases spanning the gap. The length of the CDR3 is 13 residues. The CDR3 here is CASSPDGGEKLFF. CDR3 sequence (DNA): TGTGCCAGCAGCCCCGACGGAGGCGAAAAACTGTTTTTT.